The sequence of this T cell receptor beta chain was determined in a study of post-analysis software for immune sequencing data. Ten or more counts support this clonotype. Built from TCR beta cDNA, the libraries had unique molecular identifiers in them. TCRdb reprocessed the PCR reads with MiXCR, giving one entry per CDR3 protein. The sample has 740,000 or so distinct CDR3 sequences, 53% seen once. The clonotype was recovered from a girl between 5 and 17 years old with multiple sclerosis. Sequencing was carried out using blood.

This chain's CDR3 is CAISPGDRDRDTEAFF. The CDR3 bases are TGTGCCATCAGTCCGGGAGACAGGGATAGGGACACTGAAGCTTTCTTT. The chain links TRBV10-3 to TRBJ1-1; 7 nucleotides match TRBD1. The CDR3 has 16 residues. Germline V gene sequence: CDR1 ENHRY, CDR2 SYGVKD. The trim removed 5 bases at V and 3 bases at J, leaving 12 bases unmatched.